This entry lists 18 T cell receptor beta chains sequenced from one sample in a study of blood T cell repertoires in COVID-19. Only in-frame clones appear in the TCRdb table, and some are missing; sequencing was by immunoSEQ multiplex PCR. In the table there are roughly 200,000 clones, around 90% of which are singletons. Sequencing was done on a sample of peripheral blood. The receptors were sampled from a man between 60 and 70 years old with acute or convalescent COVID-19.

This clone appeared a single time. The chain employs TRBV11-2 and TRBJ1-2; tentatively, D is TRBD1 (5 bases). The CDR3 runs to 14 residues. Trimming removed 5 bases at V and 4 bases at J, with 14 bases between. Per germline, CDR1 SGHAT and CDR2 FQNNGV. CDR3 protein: CASSLHGGRYGYTF. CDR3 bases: TGTGCCAGCAGCCTCCACGGGGGTCGCTATGGCTACACCTTC.

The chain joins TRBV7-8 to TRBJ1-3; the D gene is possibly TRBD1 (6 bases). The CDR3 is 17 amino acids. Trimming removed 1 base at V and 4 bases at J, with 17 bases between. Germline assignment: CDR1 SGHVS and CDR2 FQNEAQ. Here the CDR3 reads CASSLGLAGVGGNTIYF. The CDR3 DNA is TGTGCCAGCAGCTTAGGGCTTGCAGGGGTAGGGGGAAACACCATATATTTT.

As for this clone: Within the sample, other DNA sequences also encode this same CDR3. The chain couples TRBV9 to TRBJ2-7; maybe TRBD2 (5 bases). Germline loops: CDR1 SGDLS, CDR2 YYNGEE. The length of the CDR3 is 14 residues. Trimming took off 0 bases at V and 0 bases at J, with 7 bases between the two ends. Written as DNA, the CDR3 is TGTGCCAGCAGCGTAGGTGGGAGCTCCTACGAGCAGTACTTC. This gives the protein CASSVGGSSYEQYF.

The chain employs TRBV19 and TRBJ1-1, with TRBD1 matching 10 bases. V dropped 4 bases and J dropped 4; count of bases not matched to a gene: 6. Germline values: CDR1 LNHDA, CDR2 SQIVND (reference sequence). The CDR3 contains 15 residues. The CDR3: CASSTLTGGITEAFF. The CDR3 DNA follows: TGTGCCAGTAGTACCCTGACAGGGGGCATCACTGAAGCTTTCTTT.

DNA of the CDR3: TGTGCCAGCAGCTTGCCTAGCGGGGGGGCTGGGACCCAGTACTTC. Amino acid sequence: CASSLPSGGAGTQYF. This chain joins TRBV13 and TRBJ2-5; TRBD2 matches 12 bases. There are 15 residues in the CDR3. The germline CDR1 and CDR2 sequences are PRHDT and FYEKMQ (reference sequence). The trim removed 3 bases at V and 7 bases at J, leaving 6 bases unmatched.

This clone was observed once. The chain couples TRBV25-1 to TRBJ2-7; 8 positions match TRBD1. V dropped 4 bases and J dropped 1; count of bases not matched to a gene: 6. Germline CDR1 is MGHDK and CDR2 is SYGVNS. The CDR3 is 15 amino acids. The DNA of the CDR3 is TGTGCCAGCAGTGGTGGACAGGGAACATCCTACGAGCAGTACTTC. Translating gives CASSGGQGTSYEQYF.

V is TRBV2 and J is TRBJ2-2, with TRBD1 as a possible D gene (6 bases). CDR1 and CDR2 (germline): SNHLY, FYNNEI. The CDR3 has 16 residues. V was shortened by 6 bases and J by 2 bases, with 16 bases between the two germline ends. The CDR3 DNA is TGTGCCAGCAGCCAACAGGGAAGCCGAAACACCGGGGAGCTGTTTTTT. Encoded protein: CASSQQGSRNTGELFF. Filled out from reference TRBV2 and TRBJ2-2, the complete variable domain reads EPEVTQTPSHQVTQMGQEVILRCVPISNHLYFYWYRQILGQKVEFLVSFYNNEISEKSEIFDDQFSVERPDGSNFTLKIRSTKLEDSAMYFCASSQQGSRNTGELFFGEGSRLTVL.

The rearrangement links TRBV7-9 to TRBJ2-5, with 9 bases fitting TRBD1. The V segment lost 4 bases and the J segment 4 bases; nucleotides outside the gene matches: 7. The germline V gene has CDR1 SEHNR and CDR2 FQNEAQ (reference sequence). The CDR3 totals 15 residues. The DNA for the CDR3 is TGTGCCAGCAGCTCGGGACAGGGAGGTAGAGAGACCCAGTACTTC. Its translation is CASSSGQGGRETQYF.

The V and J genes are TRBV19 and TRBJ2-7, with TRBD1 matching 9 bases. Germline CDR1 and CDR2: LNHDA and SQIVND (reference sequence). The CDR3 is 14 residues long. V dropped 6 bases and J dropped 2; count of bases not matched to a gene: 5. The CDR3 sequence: CASSRTGVTYEQYF. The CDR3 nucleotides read TGTGCCAGTAGCCGGACAGGGGTGACCTACGAGCAGTACTTC.

The CDR3 is CASSLAAGGQDTQYF. For the CDR3, the DNA is TGCGCCAGCAGCTTGGCAGCGGGGGGGCAAGATACGCAGTATTTT. This chain joins TRBV5-1 and TRBJ2-3; TRBD2 matches at 10 bases. J gave up 5 bases and V 0 bases, and 3 bases lay outside the gene matches. Germline V gene data show CDR1 as SGHRS and CDR2 as YFSETQ. The CDR3 loop spans 15 amino acids. The whole variable domain, filled in from reference TRBV5-1 and TRBJ2-3, reads KAGVTQTPRYLIKTRGQQVTLSCSPISGHRSVSWYQQTPGQGLQFLFEYFSETQRNKGNFPGRFSGRQFSNSRSEMNVSTLELGDSALYLCASSLAAGGQDTQYFGPGTRLTVL.

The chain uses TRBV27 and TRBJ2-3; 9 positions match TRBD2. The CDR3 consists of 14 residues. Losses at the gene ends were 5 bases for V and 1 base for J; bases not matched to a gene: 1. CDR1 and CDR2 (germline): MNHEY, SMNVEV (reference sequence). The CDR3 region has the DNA TGTGCCAGCAGTCGCGGGGGGGGCACAGATACGCAGTATTTT. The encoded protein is CASSRGGGTDTQYF.

The DNA of the CDR3 is TGTGCCAGCACCCCAGGGGGCCACGAGCAGTACTTC. It translates to CASTPGGHEQYF. The chain employs TRBV28 and TRBJ2-7, with 8 positions matching TRBD1. The J segment lost 5 bases and the V segment lost 7 bases, leaving 4 bases of the junction unmatched. The CDR3 extends over 12 amino acids. Germline CDR1 is MDHEN and CDR2 is SYDVKM.

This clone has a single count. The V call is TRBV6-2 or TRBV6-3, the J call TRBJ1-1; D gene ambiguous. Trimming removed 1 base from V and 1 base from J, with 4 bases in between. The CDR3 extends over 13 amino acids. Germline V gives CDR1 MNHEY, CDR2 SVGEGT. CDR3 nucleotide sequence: TGTGCCAGCAGTTACTTCCAGAACACTGAAGCTTTCTTT. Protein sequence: CASSYFQNTEAFF.

The CDR3 spells CASSAPQVPPEAFF. The CDR3 nucleotides are TGTGCCAGCAGCGCCCCCCAGGTCCCCCCTGAAGCTTTCTTT. V and J are TRBV6-5 and TRBJ1-1; no firm D call. Trimming removed 6 bases at V and 6 bases at J, with 17 bases between. The CDR3 runs 14 residues. From germline, CDR1 is MNHEY and CDR2 SVGAGI.

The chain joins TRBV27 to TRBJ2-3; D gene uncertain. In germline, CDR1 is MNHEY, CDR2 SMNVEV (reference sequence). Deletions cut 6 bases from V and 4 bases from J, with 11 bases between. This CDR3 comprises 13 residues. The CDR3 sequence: CASSARSADTQYF. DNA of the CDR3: TGTGCCAGCAGCGCACGCTCGGCAGATACGCAGTATTTT.

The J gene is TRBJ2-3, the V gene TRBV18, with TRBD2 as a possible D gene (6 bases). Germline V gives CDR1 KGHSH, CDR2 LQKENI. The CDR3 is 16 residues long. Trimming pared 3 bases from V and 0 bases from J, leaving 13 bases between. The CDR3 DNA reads TGTGCCAGCTCACCTCAGCGGAGGGCTAGCACAGATACGCAGTATTTT. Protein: CASSPQRRASTDTQYF.

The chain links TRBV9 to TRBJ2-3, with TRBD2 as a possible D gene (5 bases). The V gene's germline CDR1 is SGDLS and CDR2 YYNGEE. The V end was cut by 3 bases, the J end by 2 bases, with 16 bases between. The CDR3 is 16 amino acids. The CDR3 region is CASSAYLLDLTDTQYF. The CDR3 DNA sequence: TGTGCCAGCAGCGCCTACCTACTAGATCTCACAGATACGCAGTATTTT.

The CDR3 is CATRQGYYGYTF. The CDR3 region has the DNA TGTGCCACGAGACAGGGCTACTATGGCTACACCTTC. The rearrangement uses TRBV28 and TRBJ1-2, with 7 bases fitting TRBD1. The CDR3 is 12 amino acids. The trim removed 10 bases at V and 3 bases at J, leaving 5 bases unmatched. CDR1 and CDR2 from the germline V gene are MDHEN and SYDVKM.